The next 5 T cell receptor beta chains were all read from a single sample in a study of CD8 T cells in Susac syndrome. Random-hexamer reverse transcription was applied to about 0.45 to 1 ug RNA. TCRdb ran MiXCR on the immunoSEQ multiplex PCR reads and lists one entry per CDR3 protein. The sample includes about 130,000 distinct CDR3 sequences, about 95% of them seen just once. The sequenced material came from CD4+ T cells from PBMCs. The receptors come from a human donor in good health.

This chain uses TRBV3-1 with TRBJ2-1; a weak D match, TRBD2 (5 bases). Germline CDR1 is LGHDT and CDR2 is YNNKEL (reference sequence). V was trimmed by 5 bases and J by 11 bases, leaving 13 bases between them. CDR3 length: 12 residues. DNA for the CDR3: TGTGCCAGCAGCGCCCCAGCGGCGAAGCAGTTCTTC. The encoded protein is CASSAPAAKQFF.

Written as DNA, the CDR3 is TGTGCCAGCAGCTCGTCGTGGGGGACGAACACCGGGGAGCTGTTTTTT. It specifies CASSSSWGTNTGELFF. V gene TRBV7-9 combines with J gene TRBJ2-2; either TRBD1 or TRBD2 may supply D (5 bases each). Germline lookup yields CDR1 SEHNR and CDR2 FQNEAQ (reference sequence). V was clipped by 4 bases and J by 0 bases, with 12 bases between them. CDR3 length: 16 residues.

This sequence joins TRBV7-2 and TRBJ2-3; 7 nucleotides match TRBD2. The trim removed 5 bases at V and 6 bases at J, leaving 5 bases unmatched. The germline V gene encodes CDR1 SGHTA and CDR2 FQGNSA. The CDR3 is 13 residues long. The CDR3 protein is CASSRGLVDTQYF. Written as DNA, the CDR3 is TGTGCCAGCAGCCGTGGACTAGTGGATACGCAGTATTTT.

V usage is TRBV5-1 and J usage is TRBJ2-7, with D possibly matching TRBD2 (6 bases). Germline lookup yields CDR1 SGHRS and CDR2 YFSETQ. The germline V and J ends were trimmed by 2 bases and 2 bases, with 11 bases remaining between them. This CDR3 has 14 residues. DNA for the CDR3: TGCGCCAGCAGCTTACCGGGGGACCCCTACGAGCAGTACTTC. This codes for CASSLPGDPYEQYF.

This chain uses TRBV5-1 with TRBJ2-7, with 8 bases fitting TRBD2. Germline-derived CDR1 and CDR2 are SGHRS and YFSETQ. There are 14 residues in the CDR3. Trimming at V came to 5 bases and at J to 6 bases, leaving 10 bases not matched to a gene. The CDR3 coding sequence is TGCGCCAGCAGACTCCGAGCGGGAGATGGCGAGCAGTACTTC. Amino acids: CASRLRAGDGEQYF.